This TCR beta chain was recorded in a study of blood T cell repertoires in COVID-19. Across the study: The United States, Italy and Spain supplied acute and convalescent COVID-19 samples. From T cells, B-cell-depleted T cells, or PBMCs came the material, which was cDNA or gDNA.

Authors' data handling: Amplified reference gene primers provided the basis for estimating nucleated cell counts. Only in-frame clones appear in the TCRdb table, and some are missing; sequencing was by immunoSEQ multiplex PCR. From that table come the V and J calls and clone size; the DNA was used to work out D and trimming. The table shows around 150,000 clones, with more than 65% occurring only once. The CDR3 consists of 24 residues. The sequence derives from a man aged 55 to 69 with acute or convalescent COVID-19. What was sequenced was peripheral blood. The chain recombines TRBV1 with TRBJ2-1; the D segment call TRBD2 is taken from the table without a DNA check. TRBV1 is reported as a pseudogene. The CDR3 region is CTSSQPPATSGHIRGGSSYNEQFF. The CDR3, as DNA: TGCACCAGCAGCCAACCCCCCGCGACTAGCGGTCACATAAGGGGGGGAAGCTCCTACAATGAGCAGTTCTTC.